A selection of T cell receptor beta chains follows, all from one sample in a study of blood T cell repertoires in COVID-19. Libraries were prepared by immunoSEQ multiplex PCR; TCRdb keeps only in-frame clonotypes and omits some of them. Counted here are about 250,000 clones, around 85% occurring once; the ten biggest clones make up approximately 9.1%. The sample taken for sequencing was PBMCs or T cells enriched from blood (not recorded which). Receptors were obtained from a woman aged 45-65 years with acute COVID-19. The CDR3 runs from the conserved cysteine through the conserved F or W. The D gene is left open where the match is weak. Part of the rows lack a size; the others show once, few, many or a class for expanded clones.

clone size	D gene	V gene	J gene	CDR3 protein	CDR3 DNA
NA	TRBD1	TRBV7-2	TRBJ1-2	CASSLETGDHGYTF	TGTGCCAGCAGCTTAGAAACAGGGGATCATGGCTACACCTTC
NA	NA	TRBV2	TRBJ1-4	CASRGVATNEKLFF	TGTGCCAGCAGGGGAGTTGCAACTAATGAAAAACTGTTTTTT
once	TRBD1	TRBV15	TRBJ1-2	CATTRTDRGTYGYTF	TGTGCCACCACCCGAACCGACAGGGGCACCTATGGCTACACCTTC
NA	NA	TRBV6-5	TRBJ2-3	CASSYSFGGKGDTQYF	TGTGCCAGCAGTTACTCGTTCGGGGGTAAAGGGGATACGCAGTATTTT
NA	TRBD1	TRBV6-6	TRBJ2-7	CASLDRVYEQYF	TGTGCCAGCCTTGACAGGGTCTACGAGCAGTACTTC
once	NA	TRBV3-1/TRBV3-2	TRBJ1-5	CASSPTVNQPQHF	TGTGCCAGCAGCCCGACAGTAAATCAGCCCCAGCATTTT
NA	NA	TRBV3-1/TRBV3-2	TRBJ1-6	CASSSSSGTTVNSPLHF	TGTGCCAGCAGCTCCTCCTCGGGTACGACGGTCAATTCACCCCTCCACTTT
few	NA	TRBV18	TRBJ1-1	CASSLEVSRGTEAFF	TGTGCCAGCTCACTAGAAGTCTCCCGGGGGACTGAAGCTTTCTTT
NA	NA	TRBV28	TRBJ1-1	CASSFSGGMNTEAFF	TGTGCCAGCAGTTTTTCGGGGGGGATGAACACTGAAGCTTTCTTT
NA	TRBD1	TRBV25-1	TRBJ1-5	CASSEQGQGIQPQHF	TGTGCCAGCAGTGAACAGGGACAGGGGATACAGCCCCAGCATTTT
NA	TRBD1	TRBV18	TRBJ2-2	CASSTGTGNTGELFF	TGTGCCAGCTCGACCGGGACAGGGAACACCGGGGAGCTGTTTTTT
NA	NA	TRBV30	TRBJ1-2	CAWKAGDVYGYTF	TGTGCCTGGAAGGCAGGGGACGTCTATGGCTACACCTTC
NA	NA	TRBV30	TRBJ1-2	CAWGQEDYGYTF	TGTGCCTGGGGCCAGGAGGACTATGGCTACACCTTC
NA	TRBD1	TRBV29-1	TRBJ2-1	CSTRTGDGEQFF	TGCAGCACCAGGACAGGGGATGGTGAGCAGTTCTTC
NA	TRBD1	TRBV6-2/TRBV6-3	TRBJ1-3	CASSPGQSGNTIYF	TGTGCCAGCAGTCCGGGACAGTCTGGAAACACCATATATTTT
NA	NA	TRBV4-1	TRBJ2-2	CASSQVQGTNTGELFF	TGCGCCAGCAGCCAAGTGCAGGGAACGAACACCGGGGAGCTGTTTTTT
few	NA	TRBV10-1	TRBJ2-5	CASSESGNQETQYF	TGCGCCAGCAGTGAGTCGGGCAACCAAGAGACCCAGTACTTC
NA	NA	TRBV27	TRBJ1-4	CASSSGGRGEKLFF	TGTGCCAGCAGTTCGGGAGGTCGCGGTGAAAAACTGTTTTTT
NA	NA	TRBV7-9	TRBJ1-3	CASSSDSFRRNTIYF	TGTGCCAGCAGCTCGGACAGCTTCAGGAGAAACACCATATATTTT
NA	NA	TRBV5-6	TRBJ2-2	CASTLPFQGTGELFF	TGTGCCAGCACTCTTCCCTTCCAGGGCACCGGGGAGCTGTTTTTT
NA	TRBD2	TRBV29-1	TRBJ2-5	CSVRSGGWETQYF	TGCAGCGTTAGAAGCGGGGGGTGGGAGACCCAGTACTTC
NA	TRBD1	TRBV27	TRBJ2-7	CASSFSDRAYEQYF	TGTGCCAGCAGTTTCTCGGACAGGGCCTACGAGCAGTACTTC
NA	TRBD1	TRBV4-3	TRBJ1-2	CASSRGTGVSGYTF	TGCGCCAGCAGCCGGGGGACAGGGGTGAGCGGCTACACCTTC
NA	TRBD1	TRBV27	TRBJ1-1	CASSATGPYTEAFF	TGTGCCAGCAGTGCGACAGGGCCGTACACTGAAGCTTTCTTT
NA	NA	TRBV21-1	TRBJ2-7	CASSAFRDRGDYEQYF	TGTGCCAGCAGCGCGTTCCGGGACAGGGGGGACTACGAGCAGTACTTC
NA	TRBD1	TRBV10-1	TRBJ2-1	CASSTDRVHNEQFF	TGCGCCAGCAGCACGGACAGGGTGCACAATGAGCAGTTCTTC
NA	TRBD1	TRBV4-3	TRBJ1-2	CASSRDRGQYGYTF	TGCGCCAGCAGCCGAGACAGGGGGCAATATGGCTACACCTTC
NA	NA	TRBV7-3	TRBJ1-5	CASSLDSYQPQHF	TGTGCCAGCAGCTTAGACTCGTATCAGCCCCAGCATTTT
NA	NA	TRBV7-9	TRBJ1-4	CASSLNRELVEKLFF	TGTGCCAGCAGCCTCAACAGGGAACTGGTCGAAAAACTGTTTTTT
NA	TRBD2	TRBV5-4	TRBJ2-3	CASSLGTSIDTQYF	TGTGCCAGCAGCTTGGGGACTAGCATAGATACGCAGTATTTT
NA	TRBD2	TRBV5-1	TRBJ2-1	CASSLVRGGHEQFF	TGCGCCAGCAGCTTGGTTCGCGGGGGGCATGAGCAGTTCTTC
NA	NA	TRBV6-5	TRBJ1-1	CASNTGFGAFF	TGTGCCAGCAATACAGGGTTTGGAGCTTTCTTT
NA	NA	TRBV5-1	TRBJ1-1	CASSPGQAKNTEAFF	TGCGCCAGCAGCCCCGGACAAGCCAAGAACACTGAAGCTTTCTTT
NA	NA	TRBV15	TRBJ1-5	CATSIYRGGQPQHF	TGTGCCACCAGCATCTACCGAGGCGGTCAGCCCCAGCATTTT
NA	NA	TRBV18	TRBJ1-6	CASSPKQGNSPLHF	TGTGCCAGCTCACCGAAACAGGGAAATTCACCCCTCCACTTT
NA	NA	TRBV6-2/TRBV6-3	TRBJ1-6	CASSYSADNSPLHF	TGTGCCAGCAGTTACTCGGCAGATAATTCACCCCTCCACTTT
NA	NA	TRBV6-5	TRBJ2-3	CASSYSHGQNTQYF	TGTGCCAGCAGTTACTCGCATGGGCAGAACACGCAGTATTTT
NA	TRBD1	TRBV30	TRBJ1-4	CAYSQGASNEKLFF	TGTGCATACTCCCAGGGGGCATCTAATGAAAAACTGTTTTTT
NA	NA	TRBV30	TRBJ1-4	CAWNGAGGIEKLFF	TGTGCCTGGAATGGGGCGGGAGGGATTGAAAAACTGTTTTTT
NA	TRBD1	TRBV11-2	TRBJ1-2	CASSFGQGANYGYTF	TGTGCCAGCAGCTTTGGACAGGGTGCGAACTATGGCTACACCTTC
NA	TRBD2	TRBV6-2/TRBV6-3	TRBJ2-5	CASSAGTSGGETQYF	TGTGCCAGCAGCGCCGGGACTAGCGGGGGAGAGACCCAGTACTTC